The clone carrying this T cell receptor (beta chain) was seen only once. V gave up 3 bases and J gave up 5 bases, with 13 bases separating them. CDR3 length: 14 residues. Looked up from germline, CDR1 is SGHRS and CDR2 is YFSETQ. The sample originates from a study of blood T cell repertoires in COVID-19. Profiled with immunoSEQ multiplex PCR; TCRdb holds only in-frame clones, not every one. Here the sample spans roughly 43,000 clones, over 80% being singletons. The sample taken for sequencing was peripheral blood. This chain joins TRBV5-1 and TRBJ2-3; D remains ambiguous. The origin of this receptor is a human donor in a cohort sampled during active COVID-19. The CDR3 is CASSSAPTQDTQYF. CDR3 DNA: TGCGCCAGCAGCTCTGCCCCCACACAAGATACGCAGTATTTT.